A single sample gave rise to the 5 T cell receptor beta chains below, sequenced in a study of T cell responses to AZD1222 COVID-19 vaccine. Here immunoSEQ multiplex PCR was the method, and the copy in TCRdb shows in-frame clones only, minus some. Of approximately 50,000 clones listed, about 86% were seen once; the top ten hold less than 9%. Material: peripheral blood, obtained 28 days after the second AZD1222 dose. The receptors were gathered from an adult who received the AZD1222 COVID-19 vaccine.

The J gene is TRBJ1-4, the V gene TRBV6-5, with D tentatively TRBD1 (5 bases). Germline CDR1 reads MNHEY; CDR2 reads SVGAGI. V was pared by 6 bases and J by 4 bases, with 12 bases between. This CDR3 spans 14 amino acids. This chain's CDR3 is CASSLGTVNEKLFF. CDR3 bases: TGTGCCAGCAGCCTCGGGACGGTTAATGAAAAACTGTTTTTT.

The chain carries TRBV6-4 and TRBJ1-1, with D perhaps TRBD1 (5 bases). The CDR3 runs 15 residues. Trimming left V 2 bases short and J 3 bases short, with 13 bases between. In germline, CDR1 is MRHNA, CDR2 SNTAGT. CDR3 sequence: CASSDRGSGDTEAFF. The CDR3 nucleotides read TGTGCCAGCAGTGACCGGGGGAGTGGGGACACTGAAGCTTTCTTT.

The genes are TRBV28 and TRBJ2-6; D call uncertain. The CDR3 spans 13 residues. Trimming removed 1 base from V and 4 bases from J, with 2 bases in between. Germline V gene lookup returns CDR1 MDHEN and CDR2 SYDVKM. CDR3 sequence: CASSLSGANVLTF. CDR3 bases: TGTGCCAGCAGTTTATCCGGGGCCAACGTCCTGACTTTC.

This chain connects TRBV12-3 or TRBV12-4 to TRBJ1-1; D is perhaps TRBD1 (5 bases). The CDR3 is 12 residues long. V was trimmed by 7 bases and J by 10 bases, leaving 16 bases between them. The CDR3 protein is CASKGVGDGAFF. As DNA, the CDR3 is TGTGCCAGCAAAGGGGTGGGGGATGGAGCTTTCTTT.

CDR3 region: CASSLPGVNQPQHF. In DNA form, the CDR3 reads TGTGCCAGCAGCTTACCGGGGGTCAATCAGCCCCAGCATTTT. V gene TRBV9 combines with J gene TRBJ1-5; perhaps TRBD1 as D (5 bases). From germline, CDR1 is SGDLS and CDR2 YYNGEE. The V gene lost 4 bases and the J gene lost 3 bases, with 11 bases spanning the gap. The CDR3 is 14 residues long.